Below, 23 T cell receptor beta chains from the same sample are listed, as sequenced in a study of blood T cell repertoires in COVID-19. Sequenced by immunoSEQ multiplex PCR; TCRdb stores in-frame clones only, minus some. The sample lists about 380,000 clones; 88% were seen once. Sequenced: PBMCs or T cells enriched from blood (not recorded which). These receptors were taken from a woman aged 18-35 years who had recovered from COVID-19.

The rearrangement links TRBV7-2 to TRBJ1-1; a possible D gene is TRBD1 (5 bases). Germline V gene data show CDR1 as SGHTA and CDR2 as FQGNSA. The ends were cut back, 0 bases at V and 5 bases at J, with 13 bases in the middle. CDR3 length: 15 amino acids. The CDR3 sequence is CASSLAGTRRTEAFF. The CDR3, as DNA: TGTGCCAGCAGCTTAGCCGGGACTCGGAGGACTGAAGCTTTCTTT.

This clone came up a few times. The rearrangement uses TRBV11-2 and TRBJ1-5; possibly TRBD1 for D (5 bases). The CDR3 extends over 18 amino acids. The V gene lost 7 bases and the J gene lost 0 bases, with 22 bases spanning the gap. Germline V gives CDR1 SGHAT, CDR2 FQNNGV. In nucleotides, the CDR3 is TGTGCCAGCATCTGGGACTGGACGGACCCCTATAGCAATCAGCCCCAGCATTTT. This codes for CASIWDWTDPYSNQPQHF.

V is TRBV10-3 and J is TRBJ1-1; D remains ambiguous. The CDR3 loop spans 13 amino acids. The ends were cut back, 5 bases at V and 3 bases at J, with 10 bases in the middle. The germline gives CDR1 ENHRY, CDR2 SYGVKD. CDR3 in DNA: TGTGCCATCAGTCTAGGAGACTACACTGAAGCTTTCTTT. This gives the protein CAISLGDYTEAFF.

The rearrangement joins TRBV19 to TRBJ2-2; D remains unclear. CDR1 is LNHDA, CDR2 SQIVND, per germline (reference sequence). This CDR3 is built from 14 residues. V was trimmed by 0 bases and J by 6 bases, leaving 8 bases between them. For the CDR3, the DNA is TGTGCCAGTAGTATAGAGGGCTGGCCCGGGGAGCTGTTTTTT. This encodes CASSIEGWPGELFF.

The chain couples TRBV15 to TRBJ1-2, with D maybe TRBD1 (6 bases). The germline V gene has CDR1 LNHNV and CDR2 YYDKDF (reference sequence). The CDR3 is 13 amino acids. V dropped 2 bases and J dropped 8 bases, with 12 bases sitting between them. The CDR3 coding sequence is TGTGCCACCAGCAGATTTACAGGGATCGGCTACACCTTC. Translated, it gives CATSRFTGIGYTF.

The J gene is TRBJ1-5, the V gene TRBV19; a weak D match, TRBD1 (5 bases). The CDR3 totals 13 residues. Germline V lookup: CDR1 LNHDA, CDR2 SQIVND (reference sequence). Trimming removed 5 bases from V and 7 bases from J, with 12 bases in between. CDR3 residues: CASSGAGKQPQHF. The DNA for the CDR3 is TGTGCCAGTAGTGGTGCAGGGAAGCAGCCCCAGCATTTT.

The rearrangement uses TRBV19 and TRBJ1-1; TRBD1 might be the D (5 bases). Trimming cost V 7 bases and J 8 bases, with 14 bases left between them. The CDR3 is 12 amino acids. CDR1 and CDR2 (germline): LNHDA, SQIVND (reference sequence). The CDR3 DNA reads as TGTGCCAGTACCCAGGGCACTGGGGAAGCTTTCTTT. This codes for CASTQGTGEAFF.

The chain recombines TRBV4-1 with TRBJ2-5, with 8 bases that match TRBD2. Trimming removed 4 bases from V and 9 bases from J; junction bases left unmatched: 13. This CDR3 comprises 15 residues. CDR1 and CDR2 (germline): MGHRA, YSYEKL. The DNA for the CDR3 is TGCGCCAGCAGCCCAGGCGGGGGGCTTCCCTCGGCCCAGTACTTC. Its protein product is CASSPGGGLPSAQYF.

This clone has just one count. The chain uses TRBV19 and TRBJ2-6; D remains ambiguous. CDR3 length: 13 residues. Germline V lookup: CDR1 LNHDA, CDR2 SQIVND (reference sequence). The V and J ends lost 9 bases and 1 base respectively, with 7 bases between them. The CDR3 DNA is TGTGCCAGCTCAGATTCTGGGGCCAACGTCCTGACTTTC. It translates to CASSDSGANVLTF.

This clone was recorded once. The chain is built from TRBV7-2 and TRBJ2-1; possible D gene TRBD2, 6 bases. V was trimmed by 5 bases and J by 0 bases, leaving 14 bases between them. The CDR3 covers 16 residues. From germline, CDR1 is SGHTA and CDR2 FQGNSA. The CDR3 loop reads CASSPQAGSSYNEQFF. DNA for the CDR3: TGTGCCAGCAGCCCCCAGGCGGGAAGCTCCTACAATGAGCAGTTCTTC.

The chain recombines TRBV19 with TRBJ2-7; 8 nucleotides line up with TRBD1. V dropped 4 bases and J dropped 1; count of bases not matched to a gene: 6. Germline values: CDR1 LNHDA, CDR2 SQIVND (reference sequence). This CDR3 region has 15 residues. CDR3 residues: CASSNWRTGSYEQYF. For the CDR3, the DNA is TGTGCCAGTAGTAATTGGAGGACAGGGTCCTACGAGCAGTACTTC.

V and J are TRBV30 and TRBJ2-3; 9 bases align to TRBD2. The junction had 3 bases not matched to a gene; V was cut back by 4 bases and J by 1 base. Germline CDR1 and CDR2: GTSNPN and SVGIG (reference sequence). There are 14 residues in the CDR3. CDR3 protein: CAWTRLAGTDTQYF. CDR3 sequence (DNA): TGTGCCTGGACTAGACTAGCGGGCACAGATACGCAGTATTTT.

The chain joins TRBV6-2 or TRBV6-3 to TRBJ1-4, with no clear D. This CDR3 region has 15 residues. Trimming pared 2 bases from V and 6 bases from J, leaving 13 bases between. The V gene's germline CDR1 is MNHEY and CDR2 SVGEGT. The CDR3 DNA sequence: TGTGCCAGCAGTTACGGCGGCAAGCCTTATGAAAAACTGTTTTTT. Translation gives CASSYGGKPYEKLFF.

The chain employs TRBV11-2 and TRBJ1-2; tentative D call: TRBD1 (5 bases). The V and J ends lost 5 bases and 0 bases respectively, with 16 bases between them. CDR3 length equals 16 residues. The germline V gene has CDR1 SGHAT and CDR2 FQNNGV. The CDR3 region has the DNA TGTGCCAGCAGCCATGAACCGGGGGGAGCTAACTATGGCTACACCTTC. Translated, it gives CASSHEPGGANYGYTF.

The rearrangement joins TRBV19 to TRBJ2-4; 9 bases are shared with TRBD1. CDR1 and CDR2 from the germline V gene are LNHDA and SQIVND (reference sequence). Unmatched junction bases numbered 7, after V lost 5 bases and J lost 5 bases. This CDR3 contains 15 residues. The CDR3 loop reads CASSPPGQGQNIQYF. Here the CDR3 DNA reads TGTGCCAGTAGTCCGCCGGGACAGGGACAAAACATTCAGTACTTC.

V and J are TRBV5-1 and TRBJ1-1, with D tentatively TRBD1 (6 bases). The CDR3 loop spans 14 amino acids. The germline V and J ends were trimmed by 0 bases and 1 base, with 7 bases remaining between them. CDR1 and CDR2 (germline): SGHRS, YFSETQ. The CDR3 DNA reads TGCGCCAGCAGCTTGGTGGGACAGAACACTGAAGCTTTCTTT. Its translation is CASSLVGQNTEAFF.

The chain couples TRBV6-5 to TRBJ1-6, with TRBD1 matching over 9 bases. This CDR3 is built from 15 residues. Germline V CDR1 and CDR2: MNHEY, SVGAGI. V lost 4 bases, J lost 9 bases, and 7 bases stayed unmatched. For the CDR3, the DNA is TGTGCCAGCAGTTCCATAGGACAGGGGTCTTCACCCCTCCACTTT. This encodes CASSSIGQGSSPLHF.

The CDR3 region has the DNA TGTGCCAGCAGTTACTCCCGGAGCTCTGAAGCTTTCTTT. Amino acids: CASSYSRSSEAFF. The V and J genes are TRBV6-5 and TRBJ1-1; no firm D call. There are 13 residues in the CDR3. Trimming cost V 0 bases and J 6 bases, with 8 bases left between them. Germline V CDR1 and CDR2: MNHEY, SVGAGI.

The V call is TRBV6-1, the J call TRBJ2-6; 10 positions agree with TRBD1. Germline trimming cut 3 bases from V and 2 bases from J; bases unmatched to any gene: 4. The CDR3 consists of 17 residues. CDR1 and CDR2 (germline): MNHNS, SASEGT. CDR3 bases: TGTGCCAGCAGTGAGGCGACAGGGGGCCCTGGGGCCAACGTCCTGACTTTC. It encodes CASSEATGGPGANVLTF.

The gene calls are TRBV9 and TRBJ2-2, with D possibly matching TRBD2 (6 bases). This CDR3 region has 13 residues. CDR1 is SGDLS and CDR2 is YYNGEE in the germline V gene. Trimming pared 6 bases from V and 6 bases from J, leaving 12 bases between. Written as DNA, the CDR3 is TGTGCCAGCACCGGGGGTAGCCCCGGGGAGCTGTTTTTT. It is translated as CASTGGSPGELFF. The variable domain in full, with the rest retrieved from reference TRBV9 and TRBJ2-2, is DSGVTQTPKHLITATGQRVTLRCSPRSGDLSVYWYQQSLDQGLQFLIQYYNGEERAKGNILERFSAQQFPDLHSELNLSSLELGDSALYFCASTGGSPGELFFGEGSRLTVL.

The gene calls are TRBV28 and TRBJ2-5; 10 bases match TRBD2. The length of the CDR3 is 14 residues. Germline lookup yields CDR1 MDHEN and CDR2 SYDVKM. With V trimmed by 8 bases and J by 2 bases, 5 bases remained unmatched. The CDR3 loop is CASRLAGAQETQYF. CDR3 nucleotide sequence: TGTGCCAGCCGGCTAGCGGGGGCGCAAGAGACCCAGTACTTC.

The J gene is TRBJ2-3, the V gene TRBV15; possibly TRBD2 for D (7 bases). The V end was cut by 4 bases, the J end by 4 bases, with 18 bases between. The V gene's germline CDR1 is LNHNV and CDR2 YYDKDF (reference sequence). The CDR3 is 16 amino acids. DNA for the CDR3: TGTGCCACCAGCAAACCTTTATCGGGGGGCCCAGATACGCAGTATTTT. Amino acids: CATSKPLSGGPDTQYF.

The chain's CDR3 is CASSSDNQPQHF. The DNA of the CDR3 is TGTGCCAGCAGCTCAGACAATCAGCCCCAGCATTTT. The chain couples TRBV7-9 to TRBJ1-5; D is uncertain. The V gene's germline CDR1 is SEHNR and CDR2 FQNEAQ (reference sequence). The V gene lost 4 bases and the J gene lost 3 bases, with 4 bases spanning the gap. This CDR3 contains 12 residues.